Listed below are T cell receptor beta chains from one sample, sequenced in a study of cytomegalovirus exposure and HLA in healthy donors. This table comes from immunoSEQ multiplex PCR, and its TCRdb copy is limited to in-frame clones, with some not included. The sample lists approximately 190,000 clones, under 70% occurring once. Material: PBMCs. All receptors derive from a man in his forties in good health and CMV-seropositive. The CDR3 runs from the conserved cysteine through the conserved F or W. D genes are given only for firm matches. Some rows have no size entry. The others give once, few or many, or a class for an expanded clone.

clone size: .
J gene: TRBJ1-2
D gene: .
V gene: TRBV27
CDR3 protein: CASSLREAYGYTF
CDR3 DNA: TGTGCCAGCAGCCTCCGGGAAGCTTATGGCTACACCTTC

clone size: .
J gene: TRBJ2-5
D gene: TRBD1
V gene: TRBV5-1
CDR3 protein: CASSSARTGQETQYF
CDR3 DNA: TGCGCCAGCAGCTCGGCACGGACAGGTCAAGAGACCCAGTACTTC

clone size: few
J gene: TRBJ1-5
D gene: .
V gene: TRBV11-3
CDR3 protein: CASSPEGNQPQHF
CDR3 DNA: TGTGCCAGCAGCCCCGAGGGCAATCAGCCCCAGCATTTT

clone size: .
J gene: TRBJ1-4
D gene: TRBD1
V gene: TRBV5-1
CDR3 protein: CASSLGGAGGTNEKLFF
CDR3 DNA: TGCGCCAGCAGCTTGGGCGGAGCAGGGGGAACTAATGAAAAACTGTTTTTT

clone size: .
J gene: TRBJ1-4
D gene: TRBD1
V gene: TRBV4-1
CDR3 protein: CASSQGDRVDEKLFF
CDR3 DNA: TGCGCCAGCAGCCAAGGTGACAGGGTAGATGAAAAACTGTTTTTT

clone size: few
J gene: TRBJ1-1
D gene: TRBD1
V gene: TRBV29-1
CDR3 protein: CSVEDRGRDTEAFF
CDR3 DNA: TGCAGCGTCGAGGACAGGGGGCGAGATACTGAAGCTTTCTTT

clone size: .
J gene: TRBJ2-7
D gene: TRBD2
V gene: TRBV7-9
CDR3 protein: CASSLVGGGVYEQYF
CDR3 DNA: TGTGCCAGCAGCTTAGTGGGGGGGGGAGTCTACGAGCAGTACTTC

clone size: .
J gene: TRBJ2-2
D gene: .
V gene: TRBV5-1
CDR3 protein: CASSLGHNTGELFF
CDR3 DNA: TGCGCCAGCAGTTTGGGACACAACACCGGGGAGCTGTTTTTT

clone size: few
J gene: TRBJ1-1
D gene: .
V gene: TRBV19
CDR3 protein: CASSEQGGGTEAFF
CDR3 DNA: TGTGCCAGTAGTGAACAAGGCGGGGGCACTGAAGCTTTCTTT

clone size: .
J gene: TRBJ1-6
D gene: .
V gene: TRBV15
CDR3 protein: CATSRDRGINSPLHF
CDR3 DNA: TGTGCCACCAGCAGAGATAGGGGCATCAATTCACCCCTCCACTTT

clone size: .
J gene: TRBJ2-2
D gene: .
V gene: TRBV6-4
CDR3 protein: CASSDSGPGTRNTGELFF
CDR3 DNA: TGTGCCAGCAGTGACTCAGGCCCCGGGACAAGGAACACCGGGGAGCTGTTTTTT

clone size: .
J gene: TRBJ1-5
D gene: .
V gene: TRBV6-5
CDR3 protein: CASSYEVNQPQHF
CDR3 DNA: TGTGCCAGCAGTTACGAGGTAAATCAGCCCCAGCATTTT

clone size: .
J gene: TRBJ2-5
D gene: .
V gene: TRBV6-1
CDR3 protein: CASIRPGQETQYF
CDR3 DNA: TGTGCCAGCATCCGACCGGGCCAAGAGACCCAGTACTTC

clone size: few
J gene: TRBJ2-1
D gene: TRBD2
V gene: TRBV19
CDR3 protein: CASSIRPVAGGYNEQFF
CDR3 DNA: TGTGCCAGTAGTATTCGGCCTGTAGCGGGGGGATACAATGAGCAGTTCTTC

clone size: .
J gene: TRBJ2-7
D gene: .
V gene: TRBV5-1
CDR3 protein: CASSPQGGNYEQYF
CDR3 DNA: TGCGCCAGCAGCCCGCAGGGGGGCAACTACGAGCAGTACTTC

clone size: .
J gene: TRBJ1-5
D gene: .
V gene: TRBV5-8
CDR3 protein: CASSLRGGAKGNQPQHF
CDR3 DNA: TGTGCCAGCAGTCTTCGGGGGGGCGCGAAGGGCAATCAGCCCCAGCATTTT

clone size: .
J gene: TRBJ1-4
D gene: .
V gene: TRBV7-9
CDR3 protein: CASSPPSGKLFF
CDR3 DNA: TGTGCCAGCAGCCCCCCCTCGGGAAAACTGTTTTTT

clone size: .
J gene: TRBJ1-1
D gene: .
V gene: TRBV29-1
CDR3 protein: CSVRHARENTEAFF
CDR3 DNA: TGCAGCGTACGTCACGCGCGAGAGAACACTGAAGCTTTCTTT

clone size: .
J gene: TRBJ2-3
D gene: .
V gene: TRBV10-3
CDR3 protein: CAISDRSTDTQYF
CDR3 DNA: TGTGCCATCAGTGATCGGTCCACAGATACGCAGTATTTT

clone size: .
J gene: TRBJ2-1
D gene: .
V gene: TRBV4-3
CDR3 protein: CASSQEVGEGLNEQFF
CDR3 DNA: TGCGCCAGCAGCCAAGAAGTGGGAGAAGGGCTGAATGAGCAGTTCTTC

clone size: .
J gene: TRBJ1-4
D gene: TRBD1
V gene: TRBV4-1
CDR3 protein: CASSRGQTGGGKLFF
CDR3 DNA: TGCGCCAGCAGCCGGGGCCAGACAGGGGGCGGAAAACTGTTTTTT

clone size: .
J gene: TRBJ2-1
D gene: TRBD1
V gene: TRBV6-1
CDR3 protein: CASSEGTGFLNEQFF
CDR3 DNA: TGTGCCAGCAGTGAAGGGACAGGGTTTTTAAATGAGCAGTTCTTC

clone size: .
J gene: TRBJ2-7
D gene: .
V gene: TRBV2
CDR3 protein: CASSGAWVPEQYF
CDR3 DNA: TGTGCCAGCAGTGGGGCGTGGGTCCCCGAGCAGTACTTC

clone size: few
J gene: TRBJ1-4
D gene: .
V gene: TRBV4-3
CDR3 protein: CASSHFRGKLFF
CDR3 DNA: TGCGCCAGCAGCCACTTTCGGGGGAAACTGTTTTTT

clone size: .
J gene: TRBJ2-7
D gene: .
V gene: TRBV27
CDR3 protein: CASSLSAGGEQYF
CDR3 DNA: TGTGCCAGCAGTTTATCAGCAGGGGGGGAGCAGTACTTC

clone size: .
J gene: TRBJ2-7
D gene: TRBD1
V gene: TRBV28
CDR3 protein: CASRRIPGQGFYEQYF
CDR3 DNA: TGTGCCAGCAGACGCATTCCGGGACAGGGATTCTACGAGCAGTACTTC

clone size: .
J gene: TRBJ1-4
D gene: TRBD1
V gene: TRBV4-3
CDR3 protein: CASSQAGTVNPTNEKLFF
CDR3 DNA: TGCGCCAGCAGCCAAGCGGGGACAGTAAACCCAACTAATGAAAAACTGTTTTTT

clone size: .
J gene: TRBJ1-4
D gene: .
V gene: TRBV11-2
CDR3 protein: CASSALASNEKLFF
CDR3 DNA: TGTGCCAGCAGCGCCCTGGCAAGTAATGAAAAACTGTTTTTT

clone size: .
J gene: TRBJ2-7
D gene: .
V gene: TRBV7-9
CDR3 protein: CASSQVGEQYF
CDR3 DNA: TGTGCCAGCAGCCAAGTCGGCGAGCAGTACTTC

clone size: few
J gene: TRBJ1-2
D gene: TRBD1
V gene: TRBV19
CDR3 protein: CASTPATGFGYTF
CDR3 DNA: TGTGCCAGTACCCCCGCGACAGGGTTCGGCTACACCTTC

clone size: few
J gene: TRBJ1-1
D gene: .
V gene: TRBV15
CDR3 protein: CATSSAIQGRTEAFF
CDR3 DNA: TGTGCCACCAGCAGTGCCATCCAAGGCAGGACTGAAGCTTTCTTT

clone size: .
J gene: TRBJ1-2
D gene: TRBD1
V gene: TRBV18
CDR3 protein: CASSPKDRGDYGYTF
CDR3 DNA: TGTGCCAGCTCGCCTAAGGACAGGGGGGACTATGGCTACACCTTC

clone size: .
J gene: TRBJ1-4
D gene: .
V gene: TRBV5-6
CDR3 protein: CASSRGVEKTGEKLFF
CDR3 DNA: TGTGCCAGCAGTCGAGGAGTGGAGAAGACGGGTGAAAAACTGTTTTTT

clone size: few
J gene: TRBJ2-7
D gene: TRBD2
V gene: TRBV7-2
CDR3 protein: CASSLSLAGPKYF
CDR3 DNA: TGTGCCAGCAGCTTAAGTCTAGCGGGGCCTAAGTACTTC

clone size: once
J gene: TRBJ1-2
D gene: TRBD1
V gene: TRBV5-4
CDR3 protein: CASSLGTGVGYTF
CDR3 DNA: TGTGCCAGCAGCTTGGGGACAGGGGTGGGCTACACCTTC

clone size: .
J gene: TRBJ2-7
D gene: .
V gene: TRBV13
CDR3 protein: CASSFITDSGKYF
CDR3 DNA: TGTGCCAGCAGCTTCATAACGGACTCCGGGAAGTACTTC

clone size: few
J gene: TRBJ1-2
D gene: TRBD1
V gene: TRBV6-1
CDR3 protein: CASSSLGTGVNGYTF
CDR3 DNA: TGTGCCAGCAGTTCCCTCGGGACAGGGGTAAATGGCTACACCTTC

clone size: .
J gene: TRBJ1-5
D gene: .
V gene: TRBV28
CDR3 protein: CASTEGGRSREAQHF
CDR3 DNA: TGTGCCAGCACTGAAGGGGGACGGAGCCGAGAAGCCCAGCATTTT

clone size: .
J gene: TRBJ1-6
D gene: TRBD1
V gene: TRBV9
CDR3 protein: CASSGRQGAGNYNSPLHF
CDR3 DNA: TGTGCCAGCAGCGGGAGACAGGGGGCGGGAAATTATAATTCACCCCTCCACTTT

clone size: .
J gene: TRBJ1-3
D gene: .
V gene: TRBV5-1
CDR3 protein: CASSLASGTALSSGNTIYF
CDR3 DNA: TGCGCCAGCAGCTTGGCCAGCGGAACAGCTCTGAGCTCTGGAAACACCATATATTTT

clone size: .
J gene: TRBJ1-2
D gene: .
V gene: TRBV7-2
CDR3 protein: CASSLGTTNYGYTF
CDR3 DNA: TGTGCCAGCAGCTTGGGGACAACCAACTATGGCTACACCTTC